Listed here are 32 T cell receptor beta chains from one sample, sequenced in a study of human T cells and chemical hapten exposure. Time point reported: pre-sensitization, week 0. Treatment reported: therapeutic diphenylcyclopropenone sensitization with weekly scalp DPC. Using its own MiXCR run on the RACE reads, TCRdb lists one record per CDR3 protein. The sample contains about 260,000 distinct CDR3 sequences, about 8.1% of which appear only once. Source: whole blood, taken in connection with sensitization to the hapten diphenylcyclopropenone (DPC). The origin of the receptors is a woman in her thirties or forties with alopecia areata. Some clones in this sample may be carry-over from other donors' samples.

This clonotype has ten or more counts. The rearrangement uses TRBV12-3 or TRBV12-4 and TRBJ2-7; 9 bases fit TRBD1. The CDR3 has 14 residues. J lost 3 bases, V lost 3 bases, and 3 bases had no gene match. The CDR3 DNA reads TGTGCCAGCAGTTTGACGGACAGGGGCTACGAGCAGTACTTC. Its translation: CASSLTDRGYEQYF.

The chain carries TRBV5-1 and TRBJ1-6, with D maybe TRBD1 (5 bases). The CDR3 covers 14 residues. V was trimmed by 0 bases and J by 10 bases, leaving 11 bases between them. Germline assignment: CDR1 SGHRS and CDR2 YFSETQ. The CDR3 spells CASSLEPGRSPLHF. The CDR3 region has the DNA TGCGCCAGCAGCTTGGAACCAGGGCGGTCACCCCTCCACTTT.

This clonotype was observed a handful of times. The CDR3 region has the DNA TGCAGCGTTGGCGGTGACTCTGGGGCCAACGTCCTGACTTTC. Its translation is CSVGGDSGANVLTF. The chain links TRBV29-1 to TRBJ2-6; D is unclear. V dropped 4 bases and J dropped 0 bases, with 7 bases sitting between them. The germline V gene encodes CDR1 SQVTM and CDR2 ANQGSEA. The CDR3 consists of 14 residues. Variable domain in full (rest from reference TRBV29-1 and TRBJ2-6): SAVISQKPSRDICQRGTSLTIQCQVDSQVTMMFWYRQQPGQSLTLIATANQGSEATYESGFVIDKFPISRPNLTFSTLTVSNMSPEDSSIYLCSVGGDSGANVLTFGAGSRLTVL.

The J gene is TRBJ2-3, the V gene TRBV29-1; 7 bases map to TRBD1. This CDR3 is built from 15 residues. Trimming cost V 0 bases and J 3 bases; bases outside gene matches: 6. Germline CDR1 is SQVTM and CDR2 is ANQGSEA. This chain's CDR3 is CSVEDPDRATDTQYF. The CDR3 DNA is TGCAGCGTTGAAGACCCCGACAGGGCAACAGATACGCAGTATTTT.

In nucleotides, the CDR3 is TGTGCCAGCAGTTTGGGAACTAGGGAGCAGTTCTTC. It encodes CASSLGTREQFF. This rearrangement joins TRBV12-3 or TRBV12-4 to TRBJ2-1, with a weak D call TRBD2 (5 bases). There are 12 residues in the CDR3. Trimming stripped 3 bases from V and 10 bases from J, with 10 bases between.

This chain joins TRBV5-1 and TRBJ2-7; D gene uncertain. This CDR3 comprises 14 residues. V shed 4 bases and J shed 2 bases, with 13 bases lying between them. CDR1 is SGHRS and CDR2 is YFSETQ in the germline V gene. The CDR3 DNA follows: TGCGCCAGCAGCAAGGGCGTTCCTACCTACGAGCAGTACTTC. Translation gives CASSKGVPTYEQYF. The full variable domain, in which reference TRBV5-1 and TRBJ2-7 provide the parts outside the CDR3, is KAGVTQTPRYLIKTRGQQVTLSCSPISGHRSVSWYQQTPGQGLQFLFEYFSETQRNKGNFPGRFSGRQFSNSRSEMNVSTLELGDSALYLCASSKGVPTYEQYFGPGTRLTVT.

A remark on this clonotype: Possible read error: a much larger clone is one base away. The chain carries TRBV29-1 and TRBJ2-5; TRBD2 might be the D (7 bases). This CDR3 comprises 13 residues. Germline CDR1 SQVTM, CDR2 ANQGSEA. CDR3 sequence (DNA): TGCAGCGCCCGCTTTCGGGGGGCAGAGACCCAGTGCTTC. Translating it yields CSARFRGAETQCF.

This clonotype was detected only a few times. The chain has TRBV4-2 and TRBJ2-3; no reliable D call. CDR3 size: 15 residues. Germline CDR1 LGHNA, CDR2 YNFKEQ. The V end was cut by 1 base, the J end by 2 bases, with 10 bases between. This CDR3 is CASSQVPYSTDTQYF. DNA for the CDR3: TGTGCCAGCAGCCAAGTCCCCTACTCCACAGATACGCAGTATTTT.

The chain links TRBV29-1 to TRBJ2-1; no reliable D call. The CDR3 has 11 residues. CDR1 is SQVTM, CDR2 ANQGSEA, per germline. V lost 8 bases, J lost 7 bases, and 12 bases lay in between. The CDR3 is CSPRLKNEQFF. The CDR3 nucleotides are TGCAGCCCCCGTCTGAAGAATGAGCAGTTCTTC.

This clonotype came up a few times. This chain joins TRBV11-2 and TRBJ2-5, with D unresolved. The CDR3 covers 14 residues. V lost 4 bases, J lost 5 bases, and 14 bases lay in between. CDR1 is SGHAT and CDR2 is FQNNGV in the germline V gene. Here the CDR3 DNA reads TGTGCCAGCAGCTCCCGAACCCCTCGGGAGACCCAGTACTTC. As protein: CASSSRTPRETQYF.

The chain uses TRBV9 and TRBJ2-3; weak D call: TRBD1 (6 bases). Germline lookup yields CDR1 SGDLS and CDR2 YYNGEE. Between the trimmed V and J ends, which lost 3 bases and 2 bases, there was a span of 16 bases. This CDR3 spans 16 amino acids. CDR3 sequence reads: CASSEWDTTITDTQYF. CDR3 in DNA: TGTGCCAGCAGCGAGTGGGACACTACGATCACAGATACGCAGTATTTT. Drawing the rest from reference TRBV9 and TRBJ2-3, the complete variable domain is DSGVTQTPKHLITATGQRVTLRCSPRSGDLSVYWYQQSLDQGLQFLIQYYNGEERAKGNILERFSAQQFPDLHSELNLSSLELGDSALYFCASSEWDTTITDTQYFGPGTRLTVL.

This clonotype was observed many times. V is TRBV10-3 and J is TRBJ2-2, with unresolved D. Germline loops: CDR1 ENHRY, CDR2 SYGVKD. This CDR3 has 15 residues. With 0 bases removed from V and 1 base from J, the gap between germline ends came to 6 bases. The CDR3 reads CAISESGGNTGELFF. In DNA, the CDR3 is TGTGCCATCAGTGAGTCCGGCGGGAACACCGGGGAGCTGTTTTTT.

In nucleotides, the CDR3 is TGCGCCAGCAGCTTGGTAGGGTCCCGAGAAACTGAAGCTTTCTTT. Protein: CASSLVGSRETEAFF. The chain is built from TRBV5-1 and TRBJ1-1; D not resolved. CDR3 length: 15 residues. V was cut by 0 bases and J by 5 bases, with 14 bases left in between. Germline V gene lookup returns CDR1 SGHRS and CDR2 YFSETQ.

The chain uses TRBV6-6 and TRBJ2-7; tentatively, D is TRBD2 (7 bases). This CDR3 contains 14 residues. The germline V gene encodes CDR1 MNHNY and CDR2 SVGAGI (reference sequence). Trimming stripped 8 bases from V and 0 bases from J, with 14 bases between. The CDR3: CASLGGQSSYEQYF. CDR3 nucleotides: TGTGCCAGCCTCGGGGGGCAGAGCTCCTACGAGCAGTACTTC.

This clonotype was observed many times. The chain is built from TRBV7-9 and TRBJ2-1, with TRBD2 identical over 13 bases. In germline, CDR1 is SEHNR, CDR2 FQNEAQ (reference sequence). The V segment lost 2 bases and the J segment 0 bases; nucleotides outside the gene matches: 4. This CDR3 has 18 amino acids. The chain's CDR3 is CASSLRWTSGSSYNEQFF. Written as DNA, the CDR3 is TGTGCCAGCAGCTTAAGGTGGACTAGCGGGAGCTCCTACAATGAGCAGTTCTTC.

This clonotype was found a few times. The V call is TRBV4-1, the J call TRBJ2-7, with 8 bases aligning to TRBD1. Trimming removed 4 bases from V and 4 bases from J; junction bases left unmatched: 15. CDR1 is MGHRA, CDR2 YSYEKL, per germline. This CDR3 region has 17 residues. The CDR3 DNA reads as TGCGCCAGCAGCCCCAGAGGGGCCGGGACAGGACTTTACGAGCAGTACTTC. Translated, it gives CASSPRGAGTGLYEQYF.

The chain joins TRBV7-9 to TRBJ1-1; no clear D gene. Germline lookup yields CDR1 SEHNR and CDR2 FQNEAQ (reference sequence). The length of the CDR3 is 13 residues. V gave up 1 base and J gave up 7 bases, with 10 bases separating them. CDR3 in amino acids: CASSLGDLVEAFF. The CDR3 region has the DNA TGTGCCAGCAGCTTAGGGGATTTGGTTGAAGCTTTCTTT.

This clonotype was picked up many times. V usage is TRBV5-1 and J usage is TRBJ1-2; no reliable D call. Trimming took off 0 bases at V and 2 bases at J, with 5 bases between the two ends. Germline CDR1 is SGHRS and CDR2 is YFSETQ. This CDR3 contains 13 residues. The CDR3 sequence is CASSLGANYGYTF. CDR3 nucleotides: TGCGCCAGCAGCTTGGGGGCCAACTATGGCTACACCTTC.

This clonotype was detected only a few times. V usage is TRBV29-1 and J usage is TRBJ2-7, with 8 nucleotides matching TRBD1. Germline values: CDR1 SQVTM, CDR2 ANQGSEA. The J segment lost 3 bases and the V segment lost 4 bases, leaving 8 bases of the junction unmatched. The CDR3 runs 14 residues. In nucleotides, the CDR3 is TGCAGCGTTGTTGGTCGACAGGGGAGCTACGAGCAGTACTTC. Amino acids: CSVVGRQGSYEQYF.

In this sample, this clonotype turned up many times. This chain uses TRBV7-9 with TRBJ2-7; tentative D call: TRBD2 (5 bases). The CDR3 contains 12 residues. V lost 2 bases and J 7 bases, leaving 9 bases between the germline ends. Per the germline V gene, CDR1 is SEHNR and CDR2 is FQNEAQ (reference sequence). This CDR3 is CASSLNRGEQYF. CDR3 nucleotides: TGTGCCAGCAGCTTAAATCGGGGTGAGCAGTACTTC.

This clonotype turned up a few times. The J gene is TRBJ2-7, the V gene TRBV28, with TRBD2 matching 12 bases. Trimming cost V 6 bases and J 3 bases; bases outside gene matches: 6. Germline CDR1 and CDR2: MDHEN and SYDVKM. CDR3 size: 15 residues. In DNA form, the CDR3 reads TGTGCCAGCAGAACTAGCGGGAGGACCCTCTACGAGCAGTACTTC. It yields the protein CASRTSGRTLYEQYF.

This clonotype was seen more than once but under ten times. The CDR3 nucleotides are TGTGCCACCGGAGACAACACTGAAGCTTTCTTT. This codes for CATGDNTEAFF. This chain joins TRBV24-1 and TRBJ1-1; no clear D gene. Per the germline V gene, CDR1 is KGHDR and CDR2 is SFDVKD. CDR3 length: 11 residues. Trimming took 9 bases from V and 2 from J, leaving 6 bases between them.

There are many counts of this clonotype. CDR3 residues: CSVEGWAGNSYEQYF. As DNA, the CDR3 is TGCAGCGTCGAGGGATGGGCAGGGAACTCCTACGAGCAGTACTTC. The chain links TRBV29-1 to TRBJ2-7; D possibly uses TRBD1 or TRBD2 (5 bases each). CDR3 size: 15 residues. The V gene lost 6 bases and the J gene lost 0 bases, with 18 bases spanning the gap. The germline gives CDR1 SQVTM, CDR2 ANQGSEA.

The chain is built from TRBV20-1 and TRBJ1-1; D is ambiguous. Germline CDR1 DFQATT, CDR2 SNEGSKA (reference sequence). V shed 3 bases and J shed 4 bases, with 12 bases lying between them. This CDR3 comprises 13 residues. The CDR3 protein is CSASNVGSTEAFF. CDR3 coding DNA: TGCAGTGCTAGTAACGTCGGAAGCACTGAAGCTTTCTTT.

This clonotype has only a few counts. The chain uses TRBV6-2 or TRBV6-3 and TRBJ2-5; D is undetermined. CDR1 and CDR2 from the germline V gene are MNHEY and SVGEGT. This CDR3 is 15 amino acids long. Trimming took 2 bases from V and 1 from J, leaving 11 bases between them. The CDR3 nucleotides are TGTGCCAGCAGTTACCGGCCCAGGACCCAAGAGACCCAGTACTTC. Residues: CASSYRPRTQETQYF.

This clonotype has more than one count but fewer than ten. The V and J genes are TRBV20-1 and TRBJ2-1, with no clear D. V was shortened by 4 bases and J by 4 bases, with 14 bases between the two germline ends. There are 14 residues in the CDR3. CDR1 DFQATT and CDR2 SNEGSKA come from the germline V gene (reference sequence). The CDR3 DNA follows: TGCAGTGCTATCGATCTGGACGGGTACAATGAGCAGTTCTTC. It codes for CSAIDLDGYNEQFF.

This clonotype was picked up a small number of times. CDR3 loop: CASSLGWEPTDTQYF. DNA of the CDR3: TGTGCCAGCAGCTTAGGTTGGGAGCCCACAGATACGCAGTATTTT. The rearrangement links TRBV7-9 to TRBJ2-3, with TRBD2 as a possible D gene (5 bases). CDR1 SEHNR and CDR2 FQNEAQ come from the germline V gene (reference sequence). This CDR3 has 15 amino acids. V dropped 1 base and J dropped 2 bases, with 10 bases sitting between them.

This clonotype showed up just a few times. The gene calls are TRBV29-1 and TRBJ2-2; D uncertain. Trimming pared 5 bases from V and 13 bases from J, leaving 17 bases between. The CDR3 is 12 residues long. The germline V gene encodes CDR1 SQVTM and CDR2 ANQGSEA. The CDR3 DNA sequence: TGCAGCGTTAATGTTATCCAAAAGGGGCTGTTTTTT. Residues: CSVNVIQKGLFF.

V and J are TRBV6-6 and TRBJ2-7; D unresolved. Germline values: CDR1 MNHNY, CDR2 SVGAGI (reference sequence). The CDR3 is made up of 12 amino acids. The V end was cut by 5 bases, the J end by 4 bases, with 9 bases between. Here the CDR3 DNA reads TGTGCCAGCAGTGCCAGAGCTTACGAGCAGTACTTC. This sequence encodes CASSARAYEQYF.

V and J are TRBV7-8 and TRBJ2-2; D tentatively fits TRBD1 or TRBD2 (5 bases each). Trimming took 5 bases from V and 7 from J, leaving 14 bases between them. The CDR3 spans 14 residues. Germline loops: CDR1 SGHVS, CDR2 FQNEAQ. The CDR3 here is CASSLRDVFGELFF. CDR3 in DNA: TGTGCCAGCAGCCTCCGGGACGTCTTCGGGGAGCTGTTTTTT.

The chain links TRBV7-2 to TRBJ2-1; no clear D gene. Looked up from germline, CDR1 is SGHTA and CDR2 is FQGNSA. Trimming took 1 base from V and 1 from J, leaving 8 bases between them. The CDR3 is made up of 15 amino acids. The CDR3 DNA follows: TGTGCCAGCAGCTTAGTGTCGATGTCCTACAATGAGCAGTTCTTC. Translated, it gives CASSLVSMSYNEQFF.

This clonotype appeared a few times. The chain carries TRBV4-2 and TRBJ1-4; D gene uncertain. Deletions cut 0 bases from V and 4 bases from J, with 9 bases between. The V gene's germline CDR1 is LGHNA and CDR2 YNFKEQ. The CDR3 covers 15 residues. Here the CDR3 DNA reads TGTGCCAGCAGCCAAGACAGTCTCAATAATGAAAAACTGTTTTTT. The encoded protein is CASSQDSLNNEKLFF.